The text below deals with one T cell receptor beta chain. The antigen it binds to is not known. The input lacks base qualities; no much larger clone sits a single base away. Spanning cysteine to phenylalanine, the CDR3 consists of 12 amino acids. The CDR3 DNA has 36 bases and is translated from base 1. CDR1 SGHVS and CDR2 FNYEAQ were looked up in the germline V gene. The V end loses 5 bases and the J end loses 9 bases, and a stretch of 11 bases separates them. The library was made by 5' RACE. Sequencing used an Illumina HiSeq 2500. A second PCR of about 6 to 12 cycles was run with a J-beta primer mix and a sample-barcoded 5' primer. A unique molecular identifier was introduced onto each TCR beta cDNA molecule by a template-switch 5' adaptor carrying 12 random nucleotides. At least 2.5 million CDR3-containing paired-end reads were obtained from each sample. The Mint cDNA synthesis kit, primed by a TRBC-specific oligonucleotide, was used to synthesize first-strand cDNA from all RNA. All cDNA was treated with uracil-DNA glycosylase and then went through a first 18-cycle PCR with the universal primers M1SS and BC2_uni_R. On the study's bioinformatics: Normalization of each sample was performed by random selection of 1 million high-quality reads, each carrying a distinct molecular identifier. Instead of being binned into consensus sequences, reads with shared molecular identifiers were discarded. CDR3 identification, clonotype clustering and error correction used MiTCR with a Q25 quality threshold and the strictest error-elimination algorithm. Lower-bound total TCR beta diversity was estimated with a nonparametric unseen species model using Euler transformation. The public reads were reanalyzed by TCRdb: fastp trimming at Q25, MiXCR alignment, in-frame beta chains only. Rows matching on CDR3 protein sequence are summarized as one entry with the most common DNA and genes. The V and J calls were not made by the authors but by TCRdb's processing. A total of about 940,000 distinct CDR3 sequences appear in this sample, around 48% of them only once. 13% of the sample goes to the ten largest clones.

These data belong to a study of blood T cells in healthy people across ages (dated by TCRdb to the mid-2010s). For context, the study as a whole: In model experiments, template switching captured about one uniquely barcoded TCR beta cDNA molecule for every two T cells. To track age-related changes in TCR beta repertoire diversity, the study relied on deep sequencing normalized with unique cDNA molecular identifiers. Donors were grouped into four age groups: young (average approximately 15 years), middle-aged (roughly 38), aged (around 60) and long-lived (approximately 82). Two additional independent replicas of 1 million unique cDNA reads from the same blood draw were analyzed for two donors (one aged 18 to 30 and one aged 80 or older). To avoid experimental bias, donors of different ages were distributed randomly across sequencing lanes. The research as a whole found: Estimates of total diversity from one million sequenced T cells were regarded as lower bounds and underestimates. Observed TCR beta diversity per million T cells fell roughly linearly with age, and a significant reduction was already apparent by age around 36. There was a strong correlation between observed TCR beta diversity and the percentage of naive T cells measured by flow cytometry. Since profiling was done on bulk unsorted PBMCs, naive and antigen-experienced compartments could not be conclusively compared. The long-lived group showed more naive CD4+ T cells, fewer expanded clones and increased TCR diversity than the aged group, suggesting age selection. The CMV infection status of donors was not known, potentially confounding age-related changes in expanded clonotypes.

The donors were roughly 39 Caucasian individuals from Russia, aged roughly 6 to 90 years, who were systemically healthy. Each donor gave approximately 9.3 milliliters of peripheral blood, collected into EDTA-treated Vacutainer tubes. PBMCs were isolated by Ficoll-Paque density-gradient centrifugation, with at least 6 million obtained per sample. Total RNA was extracted from PBMCs with Trizol reagent, with at least 5.5 micrograms obtained per sample. Naive CD45RAhigh/CD27high T cell percentages were measured by flow cytometry on a PBMC aliquot from every donor. Sample: blood. The chain uses TRBV7-6 and TRBJ2-1; the D region possibly corresponds to TRBD2 (5 bases align). The source is a man aged 25-45 years in good health. The CDR3 sequence is CASSVSVGEQFF. The DNA reads as follows: TGTGCCAGCAGCGTTAGCGTGGGTGAGCAGTTCTTC.